Presented here are 19 T cell receptor beta chains from one specimen sequenced in a study of blood T cell repertoires in COVID-19 (dated by TCRdb to 2018 to 2020). The library was produced with the immunoSEQ multiplex PCR assay. Not all clones reach the TCRdb copy of this immuneACCESS table, which keeps in-frame sequences only. Checked studies attribute under half of the gap to unresolved V genes and leave the rest unexplained. This sample is represented by under 60,000 clones; roughly 88% of them were singletons. 12% of the sample rests with the top ten. Sequencing input: peripheral blood. The receptors were gathered from a human donor with active COVID-19. The donor label of this sample is uncertain.

The count of this clone is one. V is TRBV5-1 and J is TRBJ1-3; perhaps TRBD1 as D (6 bases). CDR3 length: 16 amino acids. V was clipped by 4 bases and J by 0 bases, with 14 bases between them. Germline lookup yields CDR1 SGHRS and CDR2 YFSETQ. In DNA, the CDR3 is TGCGCCAGCAGCAGATGGACAGTTAGCTCTGGAAACACCATATATTTT. Amino acids: CASSRWTVSSGNTIYF.

The CDR3 loop is CASYYAAGTEAFF. The CDR3, as DNA: TGTGCCAGTTACTATGCCGCGGGGACTGAAGCTTTCTTT. This sequence joins TRBV16 and TRBJ1-1; unclear D gene. Trimming removed 9 bases at V and 5 bases at J, with 16 bases between. Germline-derived CDR1 and CDR2 are KGHSY and FQNENV. The CDR3 consists of 13 residues.

This chain joins TRBV11-1 and TRBJ2-4; possible D gene TRBD2, 6 bases. Germline V gene lookup returns CDR1 SGHAT and CDR2 FQDESV (reference sequence). The CDR3 has 16 amino acids. Trimming shortened V by 1 base and J by 8 bases, and 18 bases separated the two germline ends. The CDR3 DNA reads as TGTGCCAGCAGCTTAGGAGTGCGGAGGGGAGAGGACATTCAGTACTTC. It codes for CASSLGVRRGEDIQYF.

The chain has TRBV19 and TRBJ2-1; 8 nucleotides match TRBD2. Per germline, CDR1 LNHDA and CDR2 SQIVND (reference sequence). Trimming at V came to 7 bases and at J to 1 base, leaving 3 bases not matched to a gene. The CDR3 extends over 14 amino acids. As DNA, the CDR3 is TGTGCCAGTAAGAGCGGGAGTTCCTACAATGAGCAGTTCTTC. Residues: CASKSGSSYNEQFF.

The chain has TRBV18 and TRBJ2-5; D possibly corresponds to TRBD2 (7 bases). The V and J ends lost 5 bases and 5 bases respectively, with 18 bases between them. Germline V gene data show CDR1 as KGHSH and CDR2 as LQKENI. CDR3 length: 15 amino acids. As DNA, the CDR3 is TGTGCCAGCTCAACCCGGGGGGCTCAGTTGGAGACCCAGTACTTC. Its protein is CASSTRGAQLETQYF.

This clone was seen only a few times. This chain connects TRBV27 to TRBJ2-1; 10 bases are shared with TRBD1. Germline CDR1 reads MNHEY; CDR2 reads SMNVEV (reference sequence). The CDR3 covers 16 residues. The J segment lost 10 bases and the V segment lost 0 bases, leaving 9 bases of the junction unmatched. CDR3 in amino acids: CASSLSFGTGVAEQFF. The CDR3 coding sequence is TGTGCCAGCAGTTTATCGTTTGGGACAGGGGTGGCAGAGCAGTTCTTC.

The CDR3 reads CASSGRVYEQFF. In DNA, the CDR3 is TGTGCCAGCAGCGGGAGGGTGTATGAGCAGTTCTTC. The rearrangement links TRBV28 to TRBJ2-1; 8 positions agree with TRBD2. Trimming took 6 bases from V and 8 from J; bases not matched to a gene: 3. This CDR3 has 12 amino acids. Germline assignment: CDR1 MDHEN and CDR2 SYDVKM.

The chain carries TRBV5-6 and TRBJ2-6; D is unresolved. Looked up from germline, CDR1 is SGHDT and CDR2 is YYEEEE. Trimming removed 0 bases at V and 0 bases at J, with 4 bases between. There are 15 residues in the CDR3. The CDR3 coding sequence is TGTGCCAGCAGCTTGGGTAACTCTGGGGCCAACGTCCTGACTTTC. Protein product: CASSLGNSGANVLTF.

The chain employs TRBV20-1 and TRBJ2-5, with a possible D match to TRBD1 (5 bases). The length of the CDR3 is 13 residues. V lost 3 bases and J lost 2, with 10 bases in between. CDR1 and CDR2 (germline): DFQATT, SNEGSKA (reference sequence). CDR3 DNA sequence: TGCAGTGCTAGTGTCACAGGACAAGAGACCCAGTACTTC. Residues: CSASVTGQETQYF.

This clone was observed a single time. This chain joins TRBV3-1 (or the pseudogene TRBV3-2) and TRBJ2-1, with 9 bases lining up with TRBD2. The CDR3 runs 13 residues. V lost 1 base, J lost 9 bases, and 1 base stayed unmatched. Germline CDR1 reads LGHDT; CDR2 reads YNNKEL (reference sequence). The CDR3 loop is CASSQGGGVEQFF. As DNA, the CDR3 is TGTGCCAGCAGCCAAGGCGGGGGGGTTGAGCAGTTCTTC.

The V and J genes are TRBV4-3 and TRBJ1-4; 9 bases match TRBD1. The CDR3 has 15 residues. V was pared by 4 bases and J by 4 bases, with 4 bases of the junction left unmatched. Germline V lookup: CDR1 LGHNA, CDR2 YSLEER. In nucleotides, the CDR3 is TGCGCCAGCAGCCCATGGACAGGGGATAATGAAAAACTGTTTTTT. It translates to CASSPWTGDNEKLFF.

J is TRBJ2-1 and V is TRBV6-5; D possibly corresponds to TRBD1 (5 bases). This CDR3 region has 14 residues. From germline, CDR1 is MNHEY and CDR2 SVGAGI. Trimming stripped 6 bases from V and 7 bases from J, with 16 bases between. CDR3 sequence reads: CASSLLRVWNEQFF. CDR3 nucleotide sequence: TGTGCCAGCAGCCTTCTCAGGGTTTGGAATGAGCAGTTCTTC.

This chain links TRBV5-6 with TRBJ1-2; 10 bases are shared with TRBD1. The CDR3 sequence is 16 residues long. Per the germline V gene, CDR1 is SGHDT and CDR2 is YYEEEE. Losses at the gene ends were 4 bases for V and 4 bases for J; bases not matched to a gene: 10. CDR3 sequence: CASSLGTGVRVYGYTF. As DNA, the CDR3 is TGTGCCAGCAGCCTCGGGACAGGGGTTCGTGTCTATGGCTACACCTTC. Combining the CDR3 with reference TRBV5-6 and TRBJ1-2 gives the whole variable domain DAGVTQSPTHLIKTRGQQVTLRCSPKSGHDTVSWYQQALGQGPQFIFQYYEEEERQRGNFPDRFSGHQFPNYSSELNVNALLLGDSALYLCASSLGTGVRVYGYTFGSGTRLTVV.

The rearrangement uses TRBV11-3 and TRBJ1-4; no clear D. There are 12 residues in the CDR3. Germline V gene sequence: CDR1 SGHNT, CDR2 YENEEA. The V end was cut by 5 bases, the J end by 10 bases, with 11 bases between. In nucleotides, the CDR3 is TGTGCCAGCAGCCCGAGGCTCGGAAAACTGTTTTTT. Encoded protein: CASSPRLGKLFF.

The chain combines TRBV7-3 with TRBJ2-1, with a tentative D call TRBD2 (5 bases). Germline loops: CDR1 SGHTA, CDR2 FQGTGA. V was trimmed by 5 bases and J by 6 bases, leaving 20 bases between them. The CDR3 has 16 amino acids. Here the CDR3 DNA reads TGTGCCAGCAGCCCCCGTCCGCGCTTTGCGGGCAATGAGCAGTTCTTC. It is translated as CASSPRPRFAGNEQFF.

The rearrangement uses TRBV7-2 and TRBJ2-7, with unresolved D. V lost 5 bases, J lost 4 bases, and 18 bases lay in between. Germline V CDR1 and CDR2: SGHTA, FQGNSA. This CDR3 has 15 amino acids. The CDR3 loop reads CASSLYPRPNYEQYF. The CDR3 nucleotides read TGTGCCAGCAGCCTGTACCCTAGACCTAATTACGAGCAGTACTTC.

The chain is built from TRBV6-5 and TRBJ1-6; the match to TRBD1 covers 8 bases. The germline V gene has CDR1 MNHEY and CDR2 SVGAGI. This CDR3 contains 15 residues. Unmatched junction bases numbered 9, after V lost 7 bases and J lost 7 bases. The CDR3 sequence: CASNLQGATNSPLHF. The CDR3 DNA follows: TGTGCCAGCAATTTGCAGGGGGCCACAAATTCACCCCTCCACTTT.

Concerning this clone: The junction shows a germline mismatch at one end, possibly a read error. The chain is built from TRBV18 and TRBJ1-2; 8 nucleotides line up with TRBD1. The V gene's germline CDR1 is KGHSH and CDR2 LQKENI. CDR3 length equals 11 residues. DNA of the CDR3: TGTGCCAGCTCACCACCGGGACAGGCTATTTTC. Translating gives CASSPPGQAIF.

V is TRBV28 and J is TRBJ2-7; 9 nucleotides match TRBD1. The V and J ends lost 8 bases and 2 bases, in that order; junction bases with no gene match: 7. Germline V gives CDR1 MDHEN, CDR2 SYDVKM. This CDR3 spans 14 amino acids. The CDR3 nucleotides are TGTGCCAGCTTCAGACAGGGGGGTGCCTACGAGCAGTACTTC. Its protein product is CASFRQGGAYEQYF.